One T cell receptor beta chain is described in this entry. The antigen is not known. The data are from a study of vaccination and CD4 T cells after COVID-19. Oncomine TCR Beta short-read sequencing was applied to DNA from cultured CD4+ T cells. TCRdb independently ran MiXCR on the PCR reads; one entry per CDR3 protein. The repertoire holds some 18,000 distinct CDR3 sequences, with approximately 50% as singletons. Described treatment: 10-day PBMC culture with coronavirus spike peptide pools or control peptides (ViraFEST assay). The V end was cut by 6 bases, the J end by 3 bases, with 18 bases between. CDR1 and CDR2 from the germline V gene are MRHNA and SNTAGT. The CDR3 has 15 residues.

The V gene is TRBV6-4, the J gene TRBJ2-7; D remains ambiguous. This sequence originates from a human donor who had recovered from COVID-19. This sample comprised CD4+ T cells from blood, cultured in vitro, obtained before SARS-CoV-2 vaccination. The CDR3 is CASSPDWKGVYEQYF. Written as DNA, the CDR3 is TGTGCCAGCAGCCCAGACTGGAAGGGCGTCTACGAGCAGTACTTC.